The T cell receptor beta chain under discussion was sequenced for a study of blood T cell repertoires in COVID-19. Study background: Samples came from the United States, Italy and Spain, spanning acute and convalescent COVID-19. In each case, the material was cDNA or gDNA derived from T cells, B-cell-depleted T cells, or PBMCs.

V lost 5 bases and J lost 3, with 13 bases in between. This CDR3 comprises 14 residues. Germline V CDR1 and CDR2: LNHDA, SQIVND (reference sequence). Per the original data handling: Estimates of nucleated cell counts were drawn from the amplification of reference gene primers. Profiling relied on immunoSEQ multiplex PCR, and the TCRdb table lists in-frame clones only, not all of them. Clonal size and the V and J genes are those of that table, whereas D and trimming came from the DNA. The profile shows roughly 95,000 clones, about nine tenths of them singletons. The chain links TRBV19 to TRBJ1-1; tentatively, D is TRBD1 (5 bases). The clonotype originates from a woman aged 45-65 years in a cohort sampled during active COVID-19. Material: peripheral blood. The CDR3 loop reads CASSFPGVDTEAFF. CDR3 sequence (DNA): TGTGCCAGTAGTTTCCCGGGGGTCGACACTGAAGCTTTCTTT.